The sample holds a few counts of the clone carrying this TCR beta chain. V lost 1 base, J lost 7 bases, and 3 bases stayed unmatched. The CDR3 has 14 residues. Germline V gives CDR1 LGHDT, CDR2 YNNKEL (reference sequence). This specimen belongs to a study of T-cell reconstitution after alpha-beta-depleted transplantation in children. Unique molecular identifiers were built into the TCRbeta library. TCRdb independently ran MiXCR on the PCR reads; one entry per CDR3 protein. The repertoire includes 450,000 to 600,000 distinct CDR3 sequences, 32% of them detected once, and approximately 2.3% sits in the top ten.

V usage is TRBV3-1 and J usage is TRBJ2-1; TRBD2 aligns across 8 bases. The receptor was derived from a human donor who donated a stem cell graft to a child with aplastic anemia. The material was PBMCs from the stem cell graft donor, obtained from the stem cell graft. The CDR3 coding sequence is TGTGCCAGCAGCCAAGTGATAGCGGGAAATGAGCAGTTCTTC. As protein: CASSQVIAGNEQFF.